In this sample, the clone carrying this TCR beta chain is medium-sized. Its antigen is unknown. This record belongs to a study of HIV-infected patients and healthy controls. Reverse transcription used about 510 ng RNA and constant-region primers for alpha and beta. Each of the alpha and beta chains got its own library through chain-specific third strand synthesis with indices. TCRdb re-called the 5' RACE reads with MiXCR, one entry per CDR3 protein. Of a few thousand distinct CDR3 sequences listed, about 10% are singletons. Study-wide results and caveats: CMV-associated CDR3s mostly grew nonsignificantly during therapy, while HIV-associated CDR3s declined significantly. Diversity differences between study cohorts were not due to their slight age and sex differences. HIV+ repertoires were severely depleted of MAIT alpha-chain CDR3s, unlike healthy controls.

Roughly three months, about 14 weeks, into antiretroviral therapy, follow-up blood was collected. No cell fractionation was done, so the repertoire covers all unsorted peripheral blood T cells. The RNA source was a roughly 2.4 ml peripheral blood draw. The sequenced sample was blood, obtained during antiretroviral therapy. The clonotype originates from an adult with HIV infection.

CDR3 nucleotide sequence: TGCGCCAGCAGCCCGGGAGGACAGGGCTACGAGCAGTACTTC. Translating it yields CASSPGGQGYEQYF. V is TRBV5-1 and J is TRBJ2-7; tentative D call: TRBD1 (8 bases). This CDR3 spans 14 amino acids. Germline CDR1 SGHRS, CDR2 YFSETQ. V lost 4 bases and J 3 bases, leaving 14 bases between the germline ends.